These T cell receptor beta chains were read from a single sample in a study of blood T cell repertoires in COVID-19. The protocol was immunoSEQ multiplex PCR, while the TCRdb copy is restricted to in-frame clones and leaves out a portion. The data contain tens of thousands of clones, approximately 80% of them seen just once; the ten biggest clones take up around 2%. Sequenced input: peripheral blood. These receptor sequences come from a man in his sixties or seventies with COVID-19, enrolled during active disease. Both conserved end residues are part of each CDR3. A D gene is named only where the DNA matches it firmly. Size is omitted from some rows. Given values are once, few, many or a class for expanded clones.

TRBJ2-7 | TRBD2 | - | TRBV4-3 | CASSHEAGGYYEQYF | TGCGCCAGCAGCCACGAAGCGGGAGGTTACTACGAGCAGTACTTC
TRBJ1-5 | - | - | TRBV5-6 | CASSQAGGASQPQHF | TGTGCCAGCAGCCAAGCCGGGGGGGCAAGTCAGCCCCAGCATTTT
TRBJ1-3 | - | - | TRBV21-1 | CASSVLTRGSGNTIYF | TGTGCCAGCAGCGTGTTAACCCGGGGCTCTGGAAACACCATATATTTT
TRBJ1-5 | - | - | TRBV19 | CATAQGIFQPQHF | TGTGCCACCGCGCAGGGAATCTTCCAGCCCCAGCATTTT
TRBJ2-7 | - | once | TRBV28 | CASSLLVSGRGRPNTYEQYF | TGTGCCAGCAGTTTATTGGTTAGTGGCAGGGGTCGCCCGAACACCTACGAGCAGTACTTC
TRBJ1-1 | - | - | TRBV3-1/TRBV3-2 | CASSPLDQNTEAFF | TGTGCCAGCAGCCCGCTAGACCAGAACACTGAAGCTTTCTTT
TRBJ2-1 | TRBD1 | few | TRBV7-2 | CASSLLGTDDYNEQFF | TGTGCCAGCAGCTTACTCGGGACAGACGACTACAATGAGCAGTTCTTC
TRBJ1-1 | TRBD1 | - | TRBV29-1 | CSVVGTAIMNTEAFF | TGCAGCGTTGTGGGGACAGCCATTATGAACACTGAAGCTTTCTTT
TRBJ1-2 | - | - | TRBV28 | CASSLSPGLGYTF | TGTGCCAGCAGTTTATCGCCAGGGTTGGGCTACACCTTC
TRBJ2-1 | TRBD1 | few | TRBV2 | CASSTWTGGYNEQFF | TGTGCCAGCTCTACGTGGACAGGGGGCTACAATGAGCAGTTCTTC
TRBJ1-1 | - | - | TRBV12-3/TRBV12-4 | CASSLYSRVVF | TGTGCCAGCAGTTTATACTCCCGGGTGGTCTTT
TRBJ2-1 | TRBD2 | - | TRBV7-2 | CASSLALGFASGRNSYNEQFF | TGTGCCAGCAGCTTAGCGCTAGGGTTCGCTAGCGGGAGGAATTCCTACAATGAGCAGTTCTTC
TRBJ2-1 | TRBD2 | few | TRBV5-1 | CASSSGLAGNNEQFF | TGCGCCAGCAGCTCGGGACTAGCGGGAAACAATGAGCAGTTCTTC
TRBJ2-1 | TRBD2 | - | TRBV7-3 | CASSLSRENNEQFF | TGTGCCAGCAGCTTATCGCGGGAGAACAATGAGCAGTTCTTC
TRBJ2-2 | TRBD2 | - | TRBV30 | CAWRKSSGTGELFF | TGTGCCTGGAGGAAGTCTAGCGGCACCGGGGAGCTGTTTTTT
TRBJ2-7 | - | - | TRBV5-1 | CASSFGRAYEQYF | TGCGCCAGCAGCTTTGGCAGGGCGTACGAGCAGTACTTC
TRBJ2-5 | TRBD2 | - | TRBV7-2 | CASSTTSGETQYF | TGTGCCAGCAGCACGACTAGCGGGGAGACCCAGTACTTC
TRBJ2-1 | - | few | TRBV7-2 | CASSLDFDTYNEQFF | TGTGCCAGCAGCTTAGATTTCGACACCTACAATGAGCAGTTCTTC
TRBJ2-1 | TRBD2 | once | TRBV6-2/TRBV6-3 | CASSYPRTSGRNEQFF | TGTGCCAGCAGTTACCCGAGGACTAGCGGGAGGAATGAGCAGTTCTTC
TRBJ1-2 | - | - | TRBV6-6 | CASTTGYYGYTF | TGTGCCAGCACTACAGGGTACTATGGCTACACCTTC
TRBJ2-7 | TRBD2 | - | TRBV5-6 | CASSVPGLGTSYEQYF | TGTGCCAGCAGCGTACCGGGACTAGGTACGTCCTACGAGCAGTACTTC